One and the same sample provided the 29 T cell receptor beta chains below, sequenced in a study of chemoradiotherapy in HPV16-positive cancers. Some clones are missing from TCRdb's copy, which holds only in-frame ones; the method was immunoSEQ multiplex PCR. The data contain fewer than 40,000 clones, 92% of them singletons. The material sequenced was blood, taken from a patient who underwent chemoradiotherapy. All receptors come from a human donor with HPV-associated anogenital cancer.

V gene TRBV5-6 combines with J gene TRBJ1-5; D is ambiguous. Per the germline V gene, CDR1 is SGHDT and CDR2 is YYEEEE. Between the trimmed V and J ends, which lost 0 bases and 5 bases, there was a span of 9 bases. The CDR3 contains 14 residues. The CDR3 DNA follows: TGTGCCAGCAGCTTGGCGGCAGATTATCAGCCCCAGCATTTT. Its translation is CASSLAADYQPQHF.

This chain connects TRBV2 to TRBJ1-1; D is undetermined. With 6 bases removed from V and 5 bases from J, the gap between germline ends came to 13 bases. Per germline, CDR1 SNHLY and CDR2 FYNNEI. CDR3 length: 13 amino acids. The CDR3 is CASSVPRDTEAFF. The CDR3 DNA reads TGTGCCAGCAGCGTCCCGAGGGATACTGAAGCTTTCTTT.

V gene TRBV5-6 combines with J gene TRBJ2-7; D remains unclear. The V gene lost 5 bases and the J gene lost 3 bases, with 18 bases spanning the gap. The CDR3 covers 15 residues. Germline CDR1 is SGHDT and CDR2 is YYEEEE. The CDR3 reads CASSEESNHLYEQYF. DNA for the CDR3: TGTGCCAGCAGTGAAGAGTCAAACCACCTCTACGAGCAGTACTTC.

V usage is TRBV11-3 and J usage is TRBJ2-5; the match to TRBD2 covers 12 bases. Germline values: CDR1 SGHNT, CDR2 YENEEA. This CDR3 has 15 residues. V trimming: 7 bases; J trimming: 4 bases; junction bases outside the gene matches: 7. This CDR3 reads CASTRLAGVGETQYF. The DNA of the CDR3 is TGTGCCAGCACACGACTAGCGGGGGTTGGAGAGACCCAGTACTTC.

The chain employs TRBV7-9 and TRBJ1-4, with D possibly matching TRBD1 (6 bases). Germline V CDR1 and CDR2: SEHNR, FQNEAQ (reference sequence). Trimming pared 4 bases from V and 3 bases from J, leaving 15 bases between. CDR3 length: 16 amino acids. In DNA, the CDR3 is TGTGCCAGCAGCTCGGGTGGGGGCGCGTCTAATGAAAAACTGTTTTTT. The encoded protein is CASSSGGGASNEKLFF. Filled out from reference TRBV7-9 and TRBJ1-4, the complete variable domain reads DTGVSQNPRHKITKRGQNVTFRCDPISEHNRLYWYRQTLGQGPEFLTYFQNEAQLEKSRLLSDRFSAERPKGSFSTLEIQRTEQGDSAMYLCASSSGGGASNEKLFFGSGTQLSVL.

This clone was counted a single time. This rearrangement joins TRBV6-6 to TRBJ2-7; D perhaps matches TRBD2 (5 bases). The CDR3 runs 12 residues. Germline V gene sequence: CDR1 MNHNY, CDR2 SVGAGI (reference sequence). V shed 8 bases and J shed 3 bases, with 11 bases lying between them. DNA for the CDR3: TGTGCCAGCCTACGGGGTTTCTACGAGCAGTACTTC. As protein: CASLRGFYEQYF.

This chain connects TRBV7-2 to TRBJ1-2; D unclear. CDR1 is SGHTA and CDR2 is FQGNSA in the germline V gene. Trimming pared 3 bases from V and 4 bases from J, leaving 15 bases between. The CDR3 contains 15 residues. The CDR3 coding sequence is TGTGCCAGCAGCTTCCCCGGGTCCGCAGGCTATGGCTACACCTTC. Protein sequence: CASSFPGSAGYGYTF. Using reference TRBV7-2 and TRBJ1-2 for the parts outside the CDR3, the full variable domain is GAGVSQSPSNKVTEKGKDVELRCDPISGHTALYWYRQSLGQGLEFLIYFQGNSAPDKSGLPSDRFSAERTGGSVSTLTIQRTQQEDSAVYLCASSFPGSAGYGYTFGSGTRLTVV.

A single count supports this clone. The chain joins TRBV5-4 to TRBJ2-3; 11 bases are shared with TRBD1. The CDR3 has 19 residues. The V gene end was trimmed by 0 bases and the J gene end by 2 bases; junction bases not matched to a gene: 11. Germline assignment: CDR1 SGHNT and CDR2 YYREEE (reference sequence). The CDR3 reads CASSLGLSGTGGLTDTQYF. The CDR3 coding sequence is TGTGCCAGCAGCTTGGGCCTATCAGGGACAGGGGGGCTCACAGATACGCAGTATTTT.

V and J are TRBV30 and TRBJ1-5; tentatively, D is TRBD1 (5 bases). The CDR3 extends over 15 amino acids. Germline V gene lookup returns CDR1 GTSNPN and CDR2 SVGIG (reference sequence). Trimming stripped 1 base from V and 2 bases from J, with 12 bases between. The CDR3 DNA reads TGTGCCTGGAGTGAAACAGCGGGGGGCAATCAGCCCCAGCATTTT. Its translation is CAWSETAGGNQPQHF. Variable domain in full (rest from reference TRBV30 and TRBJ1-5): SQTIHQWPATLVQPVGSPLSLECTVEGTSNPNLYWYRQAAGRGLQLLFYSVGIGQISSEVPQNLSASRPQDRQFILSSKKLLLSDSGFYLCAWSETAGGNQPQHFGDGTRLSIL.

The V and J genes are TRBV5-4 and TRBJ2-5; 7 bases are a match to TRBD2. V shed 4 bases, J shed 11 bases, and the junction held 8 bases outside the gene matches. The CDR3 totals 12 residues. Germline V gene lookup returns CDR1 SGHNT and CDR2 YYREEE (reference sequence). CDR3 residues: CASSPGRLAQYF. Written as DNA, the CDR3 is TGTGCCAGCAGCCCGGGTCGACTAGCACAGTACTTC.

The gene calls are TRBV7-9 and TRBJ2-7; D possibly uses TRBD1 or TRBD2 (5 bases each). Trimming removed 1 base at V and 2 bases at J, with 9 bases between. The CDR3 has 14 amino acids. CDR1 and CDR2 from the germline V gene are SEHNR and FQNEAQ (reference sequence). Written as DNA, the CDR3 is TGTGCCAGCAGCTTAGTCGGGGCGGCCTACGAGCAGTACTTC. It yields the protein CASSLVGAAYEQYF.

The table lists this clone with a count of one. V is TRBV2 and J is TRBJ2-1, with a tentative D call TRBD2 (6 bases). Looked up from germline, CDR1 is SNHLY and CDR2 is FYNNEI. The CDR3 covers 14 residues. V was shortened by 6 bases and J by 8 bases, with 17 bases between the two germline ends. CDR3 sequence: CASRRGPATDEQFF. CDR3 nucleotide sequence: TGTGCCAGCAGGCGGGGTCCAGCGACGGATGAGCAGTTCTTC. Together with reference TRBV2 and TRBJ2-1, the CDR3 gives the full variable domain: EPEVTQTPSHQVTQMGQEVILRCVPISNHLYFYWYRQILGQKVEFLVSFYNNEISEKSEIFDDQFSVERPDGSNFTLKIRSTKLEDSAMYFCASRRGPATDEQFFGPGTRLTVL.

This rearrangement joins TRBV7-2 to TRBJ2-5; TRBD2 aligns across 11 bases. CDR1 is SGHTA and CDR2 is FQGNSA in the germline V gene. With 4 bases clipped from V and 0 bases from J, the junction kept 10 bases outside the gene matches. The CDR3 length is 18 residues. Here the CDR3 reads CASSSAPSGGPNQETQYF. CDR3 nucleotides: TGTGCCAGCAGCTCCGCCCCTAGCGGGGGGCCCAACCAAGAGACCCAGTACTTC.

A few counts support this clone. The chain links TRBV29-1 to TRBJ2-2; D unresolved. CDR1 and CDR2 (germline): SQVTM, ANQGSEA. This CDR3 is 12 amino acids long. V shed 4 bases and J shed 5 bases, with 8 bases lying between them. CDR3 protein: CSVGWATGELFF. The CDR3 region has the DNA TGCAGCGTTGGTTGGGCGACCGGGGAGCTGTTTTTT.

This clone was observed a few times. The V and J genes are TRBV9 and TRBJ1-5; possible D gene TRBD1, 5 bases. The CDR3 consists of 15 residues. V was cut by 3 bases and J by 4 bases, with 14 bases left in between. CDR1 and CDR2 (germline): SGDLS, YYNGEE. DNA of the CDR3: TGTGCCAGCAGCGCAACCGGGACGGAGAATCAGCCCCAGCATTTT. This sequence encodes CASSATGTENQPQHF.

The V gene is TRBV27, the J gene TRBJ2-7; 8 positions agree with TRBD1. Unmatched junction bases numbered 0, after V lost 5 bases and J lost 6 bases. Per germline, CDR1 MNHEY and CDR2 SMNVEV (reference sequence). This CDR3 region has 11 residues. CDR3 loop: CASSTGGEQYF. The CDR3 DNA sequence: TGTGCCAGCAGTACAGGGGGCGAGCAGTACTTC.

The V call is TRBV10-3, the J call TRBJ1-1, with D possibly matching TRBD1 (6 bases). V dropped 6 bases and J dropped 6 bases, with 14 bases sitting between them. The CDR3 covers 13 residues. Germline lookup yields CDR1 ENHRY and CDR2 SYGVKD. CDR3: CAIREGGWSEAFF. DNA of the CDR3: TGTGCCATCAGGGAAGGGGGATGGTCTGAAGCTTTCTTT.

The chain joins TRBV29-1 to TRBJ1-2; possibly TRBD1 for D (6 bases). Germline CDR1 SQVTM, CDR2 ANQGSEA. The V and J ends lost 7 bases and 7 bases respectively, with 19 bases between them. The length of the CDR3 is 13 residues. The CDR3 is CSATDGGGSGYTF. The DNA for the CDR3 is TGCAGCGCCACCGACGGAGGGGGATCTGGCTACACCTTC.

The gene calls are TRBV6-1 and TRBJ1-5; the D gene is possibly TRBD1 (6 bases). Germline lookup yields CDR1 MNHNS and CDR2 SASEGT. Trimming left V 6 bases short and J 0 bases short, with 9 bases between. There are 14 residues in the CDR3. CDR3 bases: TGTGCCAGCAGGGACAGACCTAGCAATCAGCCCCAGCATTTT. Its translation: CASRDRPSNQPQHF.

This clone was recorded only once. This chain uses TRBV5-4 with TRBJ1-2; D not resolved. With 0 bases removed from V and 8 bases from J, the gap between germline ends came to 14 bases. Germline lookup yields CDR1 SGHNT and CDR2 YYREEE (reference sequence). The CDR3 loop spans 14 amino acids. The CDR3 DNA follows: TGTGCCAGCAGCTTGGAATTGGTAAACCACGGCTACACCTTC. Its protein product is CASSLELVNHGYTF.

This clone is a singleton in its sample. The chain combines TRBV4-3 with TRBJ1-4; 9 bases map to TRBD1. Germline CDR1 is LGHNA and CDR2 is YSLEER. CDR3 length: 15 amino acids. V was clipped by 3 bases and J by 5 bases; unmatched bases: 4. The CDR3 loop reads CASSQRDRENEKLFF. For the CDR3, the DNA is TGCGCCAGCAGCCAGAGGGACAGGGAAAATGAAAAACTGTTTTTT.

This clone was recorded once. The chain carries TRBV5-1 and TRBJ2-2; TRBD2 agrees at 14 bases. Germline V gene lookup returns CDR1 SGHRS and CDR2 YFSETQ. There are 20 residues in the CDR3. V lost 3 bases to trimming and J lost 1 base; unmatched junction nucleotides: 11. DNA for the CDR3: TGCGCCAGCAGCTCCCCCCCGGGGACTAGCGGGGGCAAGAACACCGGGGAGCTGTTTTTT. Protein: CASSSPPGTSGGKNTGELFF.

The CDR3 DNA is TGCACCCCGGGGCTTTCACCCCTCCACTTT. This codes for CTPGLSPLHF. This chain links TRBV29-1 with TRBJ1-6, with a tentative D call TRBD1 (5 bases). Looked up from germline, CDR1 is SQVTM and CDR2 is ANQGSEA. The CDR3 loop spans 10 amino acids.

The gene calls are TRBV11-3 and TRBJ1-3; weak D call: TRBD1 (5 bases). V dropped 1 base and J dropped 0 bases, with 10 bases sitting between them. This CDR3 contains 16 residues. The germline V gene encodes CDR1 SGHNT and CDR2 YENEEA. The CDR3 coding sequence is TGTGCCAGCAGCTTAGGAGGGGCCAACTCTGGAAACACCATATATTTT. Translated, it gives CASSLGGANSGNTIYF.

This clone has just a few counts. The chain recombines TRBV4-2 with TRBJ1-1; D unclear. The V end was cut by 0 bases, the J end by 6 bases, with 8 bases between. The CDR3 contains 13 residues. Germline V gene lookup returns CDR1 LGHNA and CDR2 YNFKEQ. In DNA, the CDR3 is TGTGCCAGCAGCCAAGAGTACGAGCCTGAAGCTTTCTTT. Its translation is CASSQEYEPEAFF.

The rearrangement joins TRBV29-1 to TRBJ2-3; TRBD2 matches at 7 bases. The CDR3 spans 12 residues. V lost 6 bases and J lost 0; bases outside the gene matches: 0. Germline V gene sequence: CDR1 SQVTM, CDR2 ANQGSEA. The CDR3 DNA is TGCAGCGTCGGGGGGAGCACAGATACGCAGTATTTT. Translation: CSVGGSTDTQYF.

The chain employs TRBV7-2 and TRBJ2-7; tentatively, D is TRBD1 (6 bases). Germline-derived CDR1 and CDR2 are SGHTA and FQGNSA. The CDR3 is 15 amino acids. V was shortened by 1 base and J by 1 base, with 11 bases between the two germline ends. The CDR3 is CASSLDGTPSYEQYF. Written as DNA, the CDR3 is TGTGCCAGCAGCTTAGACGGGACACCTTCCTACGAGCAGTACTTC.

The sample holds one count of this clone. The chain is built from TRBV7-3 and TRBJ2-3; no clear D. The germline gives CDR1 SGHTA, CDR2 FQGTGA. Trimming shortened V by 3 bases and J by 5 bases, and 9 bases separated the two germline ends. CDR3 length equals 13 residues. Written as DNA, the CDR3 is TGTGCCAGCAGCTTTGACGGCGGAGATACGCAGTATTTT. Translation gives CASSFDGGDTQYF.

This clone is a singleton in its sample. The chain combines TRBV7-8 with TRBJ2-1, with D perhaps matching TRBD1 (6 bases). V lost 3 bases and J lost 0, with 9 bases in between. The V gene's germline CDR1 is SGHVS and CDR2 FQNEAQ. CDR3 length: 15 residues. CDR3 in DNA: TGTGCCAGCAGCTTCGGACAGTTCTCCTACAATGAGCAGTTCTTC. The encoded protein is CASSFGQFSYNEQFF.